The clone carrying this T cell receptor (beta chain) was detected ten times or more. Antigen specificity is unknown. Transcripts of RNA were the source for amplifying TCR beta CDR3 regions. First-round RT-PCR employed HTBI primers, with a second-round multiplex PCR after it. One entry per CDR3 protein results from TCRdb running MiXCR on the multiplex PCR reads. The sample has hundreds of thousands of distinct CDR3 sequences; approximately 39% are singletons. This sample is part of a study of Graves' ophthalmopathy and Graves' hyperthyroidism. Whole-study results and caveats: Most clonotypes expanded in thyroid above 0.001 frequency were present in blood too.

V was shortened by 5 bases and J by 2 bases, with 13 bases between the two germline ends. The CDR3 loop spans 15 amino acids. CDR1 and CDR2 from the germline V gene are LNHNV and YYDKDF (reference sequence). Establishment of the diagnosis relied upon clinical symptoms, serum thyroxine, TRAb, thyroid ultrasound and orbital computed tomography. The origin of this receptor is an adult man with Graves' ophthalmopathy. Material: peripheral blood. V usage is TRBV15 and J usage is TRBJ1-3; D gene ambiguous. This CDR3 is CATSPRWGTGNTIYF. CDR3 nucleotides: TGTGCCACCAGCCCGCGATGGGGAACTGGAAACACCATATATTTT.